These T cell receptor beta chains were read from a single sample in a study of blood T cell repertoires in COVID-19. Measured with immunoSEQ multiplex PCR; TCRdb has only the in-frame clones, and not every one. The sample records 400,000 to 450,000 clones, more than 80% being singletons. The sample was PBMCs or T cells enriched from blood (not recorded which). The receptors were sampled from a man between 25 and 39 years old who had recovered from COVID-19. CDR3s include the opening cysteine and the closing phenylalanine or tryptophan. The D gene is left open where the match is weak. Rows give clone size only sometimes, using once, few, many, or a class for an expanded clone.

>TRBJ2-1|TRBV6-1|NA|NA
CASSEASQVGYNEQFF
TGTGCCAGCAGTGAAGCCTCACAGGTTGGCTACAATGAGCAGTTCTTC
>TRBJ1-2|TRBV5-1|NA|NA
CASSLSGQGLYGYTF
TGCGCCAGCAGCTTGAGTGGCCAGGGGTTATATGGCTACACCTTC
>TRBJ1-5|TRBV27|NA|TRBD1
CASSPGTGKAKGNQPQHF
TGTGCCAGCAGTCCCGGGACAGGGAAGGCTAAAGGGAATCAGCCCCAGCATTTT
>TRBJ2-1|TRBV28|NA|NA
CASSGQAEQFF
TGTGCCAGCAGTGGGCAAGCTGAGCAGTTCTTC
>TRBJ2-5|TRBV28|NA|NA
CASSPPGPAGVSQYF
TGTGCCAGCAGTCCCCCAGGACCAGCCGGGGTGTCCCAGTACTTC
>TRBJ2-3|TRBV24-1|NA|NA
CATSDPTDTDTQYF
TGTGCCACCAGTGATCCTACCGACACAGATACGCAGTATTTT
>TRBJ1-1|TRBV19|NA|TRBD1
CATVLTGRTEAFF
TGTGCCACCGTTCTGACAGGGAGGACTGAAGCTTTCTTT
>TRBJ2-7|TRBV10-3|NA|NA
CAIRDTTYVREQYF
TGTGCCATCAGAGACACAACCTACGTCCGCGAGCAGTACTTC
>TRBJ2-7|TRBV7-2|NA|TRBD1
CASSHRTGGLYEQYF
TGTGCCAGCAGCCACCGGACAGGGGGACTCTACGAGCAGTACTTC
>TRBJ1-5|TRBV6-5|once|NA
CASSSDSINQPQHF
TGTGCCAGCAGTTCCGACAGCATCAATCAGCCCCAGCATTTT
>TRBJ2-3|TRBV5-1|NA|TRBD1
CASSVRDRGRDTQYF
TGCGCCAGCAGCGTCCGGGACAGGGGGCGAGATACGCAGTATTTT
>TRBJ2-3|TRBV4-1|few|TRBD2
CASSHTLTSGRSDTQYF
TGCGCCAGCAGCCATACCCTGACTAGCGGGAGATCGGATACGCAGTATTTT
>TRBJ1-2|TRBV18|NA|TRBD1
CASSNDRGGYGYTF
TGTGCCAGCTCGAACGACAGGGGCGGGTATGGCTACACCTTC
>TRBJ2-7|TRBV29-1|few|TRBD1
CSASQPGQGEQYF
TGCAGCGCATCCCAACCGGGACAGGGCGAGCAGTACTTC
>TRBJ2-1|TRBV28|NA|TRBD2
CASSFPTSGFSNNEQFF
TGTGCCAGCAGTTTCCCGACTAGCGGGTTTTCCAACAATGAGCAGTTCTTC
>TRBJ1-3|TRBV6-5|NA|NA
CASSPQTSSGNTIYF
TGTGCCAGCAGCCCCCAAACCAGCTCTGGAAACACCATATATTTT
>TRBJ2-3|TRBV21-1|NA|NA
CASSKRRGRADTQYF
TGTGCCAGCAGCAAAAGACGCGGGAGAGCGGATACGCAGTATTTT